Below, 25 T cell receptor beta chains from the same sample are listed, as sequenced in a study of blood T cell repertoires in COVID-19. TCRdb keeps only in-frame clones here, not all; method: immunoSEQ multiplex PCR. In the table there are fewer than 90,000 clones, about 80% of which are singletons. The sequenced sample consisted of peripheral blood. The source is a human donor in a cohort sampled during active COVID-19.

This clone was counted only a few times. The chain combines TRBV27 with TRBJ1-2; possibly TRBD1 for D (5 bases). This CDR3 comprises 13 residues. Germline CDR1 is MNHEY and CDR2 is SMNVEV (reference sequence). Trimming shortened V by 6 bases and J by 8 bases, and 16 bases separated the two germline ends. The CDR3 DNA is TGTGCCAGCAGCGCAGTTGGGGGAGGGGGCTACACCTTC. The encoded protein is CASSAVGGGGYTF.

The genes are TRBV5-5 and TRBJ1-2; no clear D. Deletions cut 1 base from V and 0 bases from J, with 10 bases between. Germline CDR1 is SGHKS and CDR2 is YYEKEE (reference sequence). The CDR3 is 15 residues long. CDR3 nucleotides: TGTGCCAGCAGCTTGTTTGCGGCGTCTAACTATGGCTACACCTTC. Its translation is CASSLFAASNYGYTF.

The chain combines TRBV18 with TRBJ2-1, with TRBD2 identical over 16 bases. CDR3 length: 18 amino acids. The germline gives CDR1 KGHSH, CDR2 LQKENI. The ends lost 6 bases at V and 0 bases at J; junction bases unmatched: 5. In nucleotides, the CDR3 is TGTGCCAGCTCCCCGGGACTAGCGGGAGGGAGCTCCTACAATGAGCAGTTCTTC. Its protein is CASSPGLAGGSSYNEQFF.

In this sample, this clone turned up once. V usage is TRBV2 and J usage is TRBJ2-7; 10 positions match TRBD2. V trimming: 4 bases; J trimming: 2 bases; junction bases outside the gene matches: 5. Germline V gene data show CDR1 as SNHLY and CDR2 as FYNNEI. This CDR3 contains 15 residues. The CDR3: CASSGAAGGPYEQYF. CDR3 sequence (DNA): TGTGCCAGCAGTGGGGCAGCGGGAGGGCCCTACGAGCAGTACTTC. Combining the CDR3 with reference TRBV2 and TRBJ2-7 gives the whole variable domain EPEVTQTPSHQVTQMGQEVILRCVPISNHLYFYWYRQILGQKVEFLVSFYNNEISEKSEIFDDQFSVERPDGSNFTLKIRSTKLEDSAMYFCASSGAAGGPYEQYFGPGTRLTVT.

This sequence joins TRBV6-6 and TRBJ2-7; 12 bases are a match to TRBD1. Germline trimming cut 4 bases from V and 4 bases from J; bases unmatched to any gene: 5. Germline CDR1 and CDR2: MNHNY and SVGAGI (reference sequence). This CDR3 has 15 residues. The CDR3 DNA reads TGTGCCAGCAGTTCGGGACAGGGGGCTCGGTACGAGCAGTACTTC. Encoded protein: CASSSGQGARYEQYF.

The chain links TRBV7-9 to TRBJ1-2, with TRBD1 as a possible D gene (6 bases). The CDR3 is 15 amino acids. Trimming pared 5 bases from V and 0 bases from J, leaving 13 bases between. Germline CDR1 and CDR2: SEHNR and FQNEAQ (reference sequence). The CDR3 region is CASSTRQDTNYGYTF. DNA of the CDR3: TGTGCCAGCAGCACACGACAGGATACTAACTATGGCTACACCTTC.

The chain joins TRBV7-6 to TRBJ2-2; possibly TRBD2 for D (6 bases). CDR1 SGHVS and CDR2 FNYEAQ come from the germline V gene. Between the trimmed V and J ends, which lost 5 bases and 7 bases, there was a span of 14 bases. The CDR3 spans 14 residues. CDR3 protein: CASSPGLYGGELFF. CDR3 nucleotide sequence: TGTGCCAGCAGCCCGGGACTTTATGGCGGGGAGCTGTTTTTT.

The chain couples TRBV2 to TRBJ2-7; 9 bases are a match to TRBD1. CDR1 and CDR2 from the germline V gene are SNHLY and FYNNEI. The CDR3 covers 14 residues. Trimming removed 6 bases from V and 0 bases from J; junction bases left unmatched: 3. The CDR3 loop reads CASRGQGSSYEQYF. CDR3 coding DNA: TGTGCCAGCAGGGGACAGGGAAGCTCCTACGAGCAGTACTTC.

This clone was counted ten times or more. This chain links TRBV2 with TRBJ1-5; 8 positions match TRBD1. CDR1 is SNHLY and CDR2 is FYNNEI in the germline V gene. The length of the CDR3 is 13 residues. V trimming: 6 bases; J trimming: 7 bases; junction bases outside the gene matches: 5. CDR3 in amino acids: CASRDRGLQPQHF. In DNA form, the CDR3 reads TGTGCCAGCAGAGACAGGGGTTTGCAGCCCCAGCATTTT.

The gene calls are TRBV3-1 (or the pseudogene TRBV3-2) and TRBJ2-2, with 14 bases aligning to TRBD2. The V and J ends lost 4 bases and 7 bases, in that order; junction bases with no gene match: 2. Germline V gene sequence: CDR1 LGHDT, CDR2 YNNKEL (reference sequence). This CDR3 has 15 amino acids. CDR3 nucleotide sequence: TGTGCCAGCAGCCGGACTAGCGGGGGGATCGGGGAGCTGTTTTTT. Its protein product is CASSRTSGGIGELFF.

The genes are TRBV12-1 and TRBJ2-1; the table's TRBD2 call for D was not verified on the DNA. TRBV12-1 is a listed pseudogene. This CDR3 has 18 residues. Here the CDR3 DNA reads TGTGCCAGCAGCCCCCCTAAGGTGCGGGGGGCCTCCTACAATGAGCAGTTCTTC. It translates to CASSPPKVRGASYNEQFF.

This sequence joins TRBV18 and TRBJ2-2; D remains unclear. V was shortened by 6 bases and J by 6 bases, with 11 bases between the two germline ends. The CDR3 consists of 13 residues. Germline lookup yields CDR1 KGHSH and CDR2 LQKENI. The CDR3 nucleotides are TGTGCCAGCTCCCCCGGTTTGCCCGGGGAGCTGTTTTTT. Translation gives CASSPGLPGELFF.

The genes are TRBV11-2 and TRBJ2-4; no clear D gene. V was pared by 1 base and J by 2 bases, with 6 bases between. CDR1 SGHAT and CDR2 FQNNGV come from the germline V gene. The CDR3 spans 14 residues. Here the CDR3 DNA reads TGTGCCAGCAGCTTAGGAGCTTCCAAAAACATTCAGTACTTC. Its translation: CASSLGASKNIQYF.

This chain uses TRBV7-3 with TRBJ2-2, with D unresolved. The CDR3 is 14 residues long. Trimming stripped 2 bases from V and 3 bases from J, with 7 bases between. Germline CDR1 SGHTA, CDR2 FQGTGA. CDR3 protein: CASSLSLHTGELFF. Written as DNA, the CDR3 is TGTGCCAGCAGCTTATCCCTACACACCGGGGAGCTGTTTTTT. The full variable domain, completed using reference TRBV7-3 and TRBJ2-2, is GAGVSQTPSNKVTEKGKYVELRCDPISGHTALYWYRQSLGQGPEFLIYFQGTGAADDSGLPNDRFFAVRPEGSVSTLKIQRTERGDSAVYLCASSLSLHTGELFFGEGSRLTVL.

This chain connects TRBV19 to TRBJ1-3; D ambiguous. CDR1 is LNHDA and CDR2 is SQIVND in the germline V gene (reference sequence). The CDR3 is 14 amino acids. V was shortened by 1 base and J by 2 bases, with 6 bases between the two germline ends. CDR3 in amino acids: CASSIAKTGNTIYF. As DNA, the CDR3 is TGTGCCAGTAGTATAGCCAAAACTGGAAACACCATATATTTT.

The rearrangement links TRBV11-2 to TRBJ2-2; tentatively, D is TRBD2 (6 bases). Germline V gives CDR1 SGHAT, CDR2 FQNNGV. V lost 5 bases and J lost 1, with 14 bases in between. The CDR3 runs to 16 residues. The CDR3 loop reads CASSPARDGNTGELFF. In DNA form, the CDR3 reads TGTGCCAGCAGCCCGGCGCGGGACGGGAACACCGGGGAGCTGTTTTTT.

The chain couples TRBV2 to TRBJ1-2; D gene uncertain. Germline lookup yields CDR1 SNHLY and CDR2 FYNNEI. V dropped 4 bases and J dropped 4 bases, with 16 bases sitting between them. CDR3 length: 15 amino acids. The CDR3 nucleotides are TGTGCCAGCAGTGTCCAAAGGGAGGCGCTCTATGGCTACACCTTC. Its protein product is CASSVQREALYGYTF.

The V gene is TRBV30, the J gene TRBJ1-5, with D uncertain. The CDR3 is 13 residues long. Germline V CDR1 and CDR2: GTSNPN, SVGIG (reference sequence). Deletions cut 2 bases from V and 3 bases from J, with 8 bases between. The CDR3 is CAWSPLYNQPQHF. CDR3 coding DNA: TGTGCCTGGAGTCCTCTTTACAATCAGCCCCAGCATTTT.

The rearrangement links TRBV5-1 to TRBJ2-5, with 7 nucleotides matching TRBD1. Germline V gene sequence: CDR1 SGHRS, CDR2 YFSETQ. CDR3 length: 14 amino acids. Losses at the gene ends were 2 bases for V and 5 bases for J; bases not matched to a gene: 6. CDR3: CASSLSGQQETQYF. CDR3 nucleotides: TGCGCCAGCAGCTTATCGGGACAGCAGGAGACCCAGTACTTC.

This clone was detected a few times. This chain links TRBV2 with TRBJ2-1; D perhaps matches TRBD2 (7 bases). The CDR3 has 14 amino acids. Trimming cost V 5 bases and J 7 bases, with 15 bases left between them. Germline values: CDR1 SNHLY, CDR2 FYNNEI. CDR3 protein: CASSPRGAGNEQFF. The DNA for the CDR3 is TGTGCCAGCAGTCCCCGGGGGGCGGGGAATGAGCAGTTCTTC.

This chain links TRBV4-1 with TRBJ2-3, with 9 bases identical to TRBD1. The CDR3 extends over 13 amino acids. Germline CDR1 is MGHRA and CDR2 is YSYEKL. Germline trimming cut 6 bases from V and 3 bases from J; bases unmatched to any gene: 1. This chain's CDR3 is CASRGTGTDTQYF. The CDR3, as DNA: TGCGCCAGCAGAGGGACAGGGACAGATACGCAGTATTTT.

Here the CDR3 reads CASSYSTSSSYEQYF. The DNA for the CDR3 is TGTGCCAGCAGTTACTCCACTAGCTCGTCCTACGAGCAGTACTTC. V is TRBV6-5 and J is TRBJ2-7, with a weak D call TRBD2 (6 bases). Germline-derived CDR1 and CDR2 are MNHEY and SVGAGI. Trimming shortened V by 0 bases and J by 1 base, and 10 bases separated the two germline ends. The CDR3 extends over 15 amino acids.

This chain connects TRBV7-3 to TRBJ2-7, with D unclear. Germline assignment: CDR1 SGHTA and CDR2 FQGTGA. The germline V and J ends were trimmed by 5 bases and 4 bases, with 9 bases remaining between them. The CDR3 has 12 amino acids. DNA of the CDR3: TGTGCCAGCAGCACCACTGGTTACGAGCAGTACTTC. Amino acids: CASSTTGYEQYF.

The CDR3: CSARRGLAGVEYEQYF. The DNA of the CDR3 is TGCAGCGCCCGTAGGGGACTAGCGGGAGTGGAGTACGAGCAGTACTTC. The V gene is TRBV29-1, the J gene TRBJ2-7, with TRBD2 identical over 14 bases. The CDR3 length is 16 residues. Losses at the gene ends were 7 bases for V and 4 bases for J; bases not matched to a gene: 12. The germline gives CDR1 SQVTM, CDR2 ANQGSEA.

This clone has just one count. The J gene is TRBJ2-2, the V gene TRBV6-5, with a possible D match to TRBD2 (5 bases). The V end lost 6 bases, the J end lost 5 bases, and 13 bases lay between the germline ends. Germline V gene lookup returns CDR1 MNHEY and CDR2 SVGAGI. The CDR3 covers 14 residues. The CDR3 nucleotides read TGTGCCAGCAGACCGGACCCGGGGACCGGGGAGCTGTTTTTT. Its translation: CASRPDPGTGELFF.